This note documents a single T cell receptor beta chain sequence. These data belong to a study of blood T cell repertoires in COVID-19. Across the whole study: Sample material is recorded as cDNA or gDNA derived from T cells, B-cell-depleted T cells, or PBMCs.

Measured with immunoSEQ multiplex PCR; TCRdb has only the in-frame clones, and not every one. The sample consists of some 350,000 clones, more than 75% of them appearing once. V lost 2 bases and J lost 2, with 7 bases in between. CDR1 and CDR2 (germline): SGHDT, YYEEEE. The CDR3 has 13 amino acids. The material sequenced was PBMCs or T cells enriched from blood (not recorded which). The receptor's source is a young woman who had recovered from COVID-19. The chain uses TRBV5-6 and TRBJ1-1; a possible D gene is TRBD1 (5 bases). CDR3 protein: CASSFGGNTEAFF. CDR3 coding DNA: TGTGCCAGCAGCTTCGGGGGAAACACTGAAGCTTTCTTT.